This record concerns one TCR beta chain sequence. What this receptor recognizes is not known. Per-base quality was not reported, and no clone a single base away is much larger than it. From the cysteine through the phenylalanine, the CDR3 covers 12 amino acids. Only CDR3 DNA remains: 36 bases, in frame from the first base. CDR1 ENHRY and CDR2 SYGVKD are derived from the germline V gene. The V end loses 5 bases and the J end loses 6 bases, and a stretch of 10 bases separates them. The entry originates in a study of a mutant IDH1 vaccine in newly diagnosed glioma (dated by TCRdb to about 2021). For context, the study as a whole: Vaccination began 4-6 weeks after radiotherapy alone, or alongside temozolomide cycles in the chemotherapy-containing groups. Of the 25 to 40 treated patients, about 62% were male and approximately 38% were female, and the mean age was 40.4 years. Prior to enrollment, patients had been given standard therapy consisting of radiotherapy alone, temozolomide alone, or radiochemotherapy with temozolomide, with the combination given to most patients. The week-35 safety follow-up took place at visit V12, and the week-47 end of study took place at visit V13. Six visits were used for peripheral blood collection: V03 (baseline), V05, V07, V10, V12 and V13. For exploratory analyses, longitudinal TCRB deep sequencing was carried out in 25 to 30 treated patients wherever samples were available. The study at large found these results: No apparent relationship was observed between pseudoprogression and alterations in the top peripheral T cell clonotypes detected by TCRB sequencing. Immune responses induced by the vaccine were seen in around 93% of patients across multiple MHC alleles. Selection of PBMC samples for TCRB deep sequencing was based on availability. The authors stated that sample limitations prevented analyses of patient blood samples from being reproduced.

Libraries came from the immunoSEQ multiplex PCR assay. Following the manufacturer's protocol, the hsTCRB Kit was used to amplify rearranged TCR beta chain sequences. Sequencing of TCRB libraries was carried out on an Illumina MiSeq. The study's processing was this. The proprietary platform of the kit vendor was used for demultiplexing, trimming and gene mapping. TCRdb carries this immuneACCESS record with in-frame sequences only. Its versions omit some clonotypes, under half of them owing to an unresolved V gene in the studies checked, with the rest unexplained. For V, J and clone size, that table is used; D and trimming come from the DNA. This sample lists 20,000 to 30,000 clones; about four fifths were detected once. The ten biggest clones cover approximately 3.6% of the sample. Interpreted using the paper, the time point label stands for: week 47, end of study. A 20-mer mutant IDH1 peptide at 300 micrograms in Montanide made up each vaccine dose, which was injected subcutaneously together with topical imiquimod. Eight vaccinations were administered to patients in weeks 1, 3, 5, 7, 11, 15, 19 and 23, corresponding to visits V03 through V10. Donors had newly diagnosed WHO grade 3 or 4 IDH1-mutant astrocytomas with loss of nuclear ATRX. The samples were drawn from NOA16, a multicentre, single-arm, open-label phase I trial in Germany that tested a mutant IDH1 peptide vaccine in humans for the first time. The DNeasy Blood and Tissue Kit was used to extract genomic DNA from EDTA blood for TCRB sequencing.

The sequenced sample was PBMCs, obtained from a glioma patient whose treatment included an IDH1 peptide vaccine. The rearranged segments are TRBV10-3 and TRBJ1-1; no D segment can be confidently identified. The source of this sequence is a man aged 40-49 years with glioma. Some clones in this sample may be carry-over from other donors' samples. The DNA reads TGTGCCATCAGTCCCCGAGCCCCTGAAGCTTTCTTT. Its product reads: CAISPRAPEAFF.